This T cell receptor beta chain was observed in a study of STAT5B mutations in CD4+ large granular lymphocyte leukemia. The survey-level immunoSEQ assay was used. As originally analysed: A productive frequency of 2.59 x 10-5 was the lowest detectable. The table came from immunoSEQ multiplex PCR; TCRdb's copy has only in-frame clones and leaves some out. V, J and clone size derive from that table, while D and trimming were established from the DNA sequence. This sample carries roughly 4,300 clones, approximately 73% of them seen once, and the ten largest clones take around three quarters. Recruitment of CD4+ T-LGLL patients was in Padova, Helsinki and Shinshu. The sequenced sample was PBMCs. This clonotype was obtained from a man between 65 and 85 years old with CD4+ T-cell large granular lymphocyte leukemia.

CDR3 sequence reads: CASSTREGTEAFF. As DNA, the CDR3 is TGTGCCAGCAGCACCAGGGAAGGCACTGAAGCTTTCTTT. The chain uses TRBV11-2 and TRBJ1-1; D is possibly TRBD1 (5 bases). This CDR3 is built from 13 residues. Germline loops: CDR1 SGHAT, CDR2 FQNNGV. Trimming shortened V by 5 bases and J by 4 bases, and 11 bases separated the two germline ends.